Below are 30 T cell receptor beta chains sequenced from a single sample in a study of cytomegalovirus exposure and HLA in healthy donors. The PCR made use of 60 Vbeta and 13 Jbeta primers. Assay: immunoSEQ multiplex PCR; the TCRdb copy retains only in-frame clones and omits some. The sample shows about 190,000 clones, under 85% of them seen only once. Sequences were obtained from PBMCs. The receptors shown here come from a young woman in good health and CMV-seronegative.

This rearrangement joins TRBV2 to TRBJ2-5; TRBD1 aligns across 9 bases. J was trimmed by 5 bases and V by 7 bases; bases with no gene match: 11. Germline CDR1 and CDR2: SNHLY and FYNNEI. This CDR3 spans 15 amino acids. The CDR3 is CASKRGTGLRETQYF. The CDR3 nucleotides are TGTGCCAGCAAGAGGGGGACAGGGCTACGGGAGACCCAGTACTTC.

This clone was seen more than once but under ten times. This chain uses TRBV4-3 with TRBJ2-1, with 9 bases lining up with TRBD2. V was pared by 4 bases and J by 0 bases, with 4 bases of the junction left unmatched. This CDR3 is built from 16 residues. Germline V gene lookup returns CDR1 LGHNA and CDR2 YSLEER. The CDR3, as DNA: TGCGCCAGCAGCCCTGAAGCGGGAGGCTCCTACAATGAGCAGTTCTTC. Translation gives CASSPEAGGSYNEQFF.

CDR3 nucleotides: TGTGCCAGCAGTCCCCCCGCCGGGACTAGCGGGGGGTGGGTGCAGTTCTTC. Its translation is CASSPPAGTSGGWVQFF. V usage is TRBV28 and J usage is TRBJ2-1; 15 bases agree with TRBD2. This CDR3 is built from 17 residues. In germline, CDR1 is MDHEN, CDR2 SYDVKM. Trimming cost V 5 bases and J 12 bases; bases outside gene matches: 14.

The genes are TRBV2 and TRBJ1-1; TRBD1 is a possible D gene (5 bases). CDR3 length: 13 amino acids. Trimming removed 7 bases from V and 1 base from J, with 10 bases in between. CDR1 is SNHLY, CDR2 FYNNEI, per germline. The CDR3 sequence is CASIWTPNTEAFF. The DNA of the CDR3 is TGTGCCAGCATATGGACACCGAACACTGAAGCTTTCTTT.

This chain connects TRBV5-1 to TRBJ2-7; tentatively, D is TRBD1 (5 bases). The CDR3 consists of 20 residues. The germline V gene encodes CDR1 SGHRS and CDR2 YFSETQ. With 0 bases removed from V and 2 bases from J, the gap between germline ends came to 27 bases. The CDR3 coding sequence is TGCGCCAGCAGCTTGGCCTCACTGGATGGTAGGACATTCCCGACCTACGAGCAGTACTTC. This gives the protein CASSLASLDGRTFPTYEQYF.

The chain joins TRBV19 to TRBJ2-7; D perhaps matches TRBD2 (6 bases). Germline V CDR1 and CDR2: LNHDA, SQIVND (reference sequence). Between the trimmed V and J ends, which lost 2 bases and 2 bases, there was a span of 10 bases. This CDR3 has 14 amino acids. CDR3 DNA: TGTGCCAGTAGTATAAGCGTAGCGGCCTACGAGCAGTACTTC. Residues: CASSISVAAYEQYF. Supplemented by reference TRBV19 and TRBJ2-7, the full variable domain reads DGGITQSPKYLFRKEGQNVTLSCEQNLNHDAMYWYRQDPGQGLRLIYYSQIVNDFQKGDIAEGYSVSREKKESFPLTVTSAQKNPTAFYLCASSISVAAYEQYFGPGTRLTVT.

This clone was observed a handful of times. The V gene is TRBV28, the J gene TRBJ1-5; D possibly corresponds to TRBD1 (6 bases). CDR3 length equals 15 residues. V was cut by 8 bases and J by 1 base, with 15 bases left in between. CDR1 and CDR2 (germline): MDHEN, SYDVKM. In DNA, the CDR3 is TGTGCCAGCGGAACAGGGAGTCCAAGCAATCAGCCCCAGCATTTT. Protein sequence: CASGTGSPSNQPQHF.

Concerning this clone: This sample includes further DNA sequences coding for the same CDR3. The chain joins TRBV9 to TRBJ2-3, with 13 bases that match TRBD2. Per the germline V gene, CDR1 is SGDLS and CDR2 is YYNGEE. Trimming took 4 bases from V and 5 from J; bases not matched to a gene: 7. There are 16 residues in the CDR3. The CDR3 loop reads CASSPPGLAGQDTQYF. The CDR3 region has the DNA TGTGCCAGCAGCCCTCCGGGACTAGCGGGGCAAGATACGCAGTATTTT. The full variable domain, its missing parts supplied by reference TRBV9 and TRBJ2-3, is DSGVTQTPKHLITATGQRVTLRCSPRSGDLSVYWYQQSLDQGLQFLIQYYNGEERAKGNILERFSAQQFPDLHSELNLSSLELGDSALYFCASSPPGLAGQDTQYFGPGTRLTVL.

V and J are TRBV11-2 and TRBJ1-2; perhaps TRBD1 as D (6 bases). Germline V gene sequence: CDR1 SGHAT, CDR2 FQNNGV. The CDR3 sequence is 15 residues long. The V end lost 4 bases, the J end lost 4 bases, and 16 bases lay between the germline ends. CDR3 amino acids: CASSSYRVDPYGYTF. CDR3 coding DNA: TGTGCCAGCAGCTCCTACAGGGTTGATCCCTATGGCTACACCTTC.

The rearrangement uses TRBV29-1 and TRBJ1-2; TRBD1 aligns across 7 bases. The germline V gene has CDR1 SQVTM and CDR2 ANQGSEA. V lost 5 bases and J lost 7; bases outside the gene matches: 10. The CDR3 runs 13 residues. CDR3 nucleotides: TGCAGCGTTCTCTCCCGACAGGGAGGTGGCTACACCTTC. As protein: CSVLSRQGGGYTF.

This chain uses TRBV28 with TRBJ2-7, with D possibly matching TRBD1 (6 bases). CDR1 is MDHEN, CDR2 SYDVKM, per germline. This CDR3 has 14 amino acids. The V gene lost 5 bases and the J gene lost 5 bases, with 16 bases spanning the gap. Here the CDR3 DNA reads TGTGCCAGCAGTATCCGGGACATAATCCACGAGCAGTACTTC. The encoded protein is CASSIRDIIHEQYF. The whole variable domain, filled in from reference TRBV28 and TRBJ2-7, reads DVKVTQSSRYLVKRTGEKVFLECVQDMDHENMFWYRQDPGLGLRLIYFSYDVKMKEKGDIPEGYSVSREKKERFSLILESASTNQTSMYLCASSIRDIIHEQYFGPGTRLTVT.

The sample holds one count of this clone. The chain combines TRBV28 with TRBJ1-2; D remains unclear. CDR3 length: 10 amino acids. Per the germline V gene, CDR1 is MDHEN and CDR2 is SYDVKM. The ends were cut back, 6 bases at V and 7 bases at J, with 6 bases in the middle. Here the CDR3 reads CASSRVGYTF. CDR3 nucleotide sequence: TGTGCCAGCAGCCGGGTTGGCTACACCTTC.

This clone was counted once. This chain connects TRBV5-1 to TRBJ2-7, with D uncertain. The CDR3 covers 16 residues. Germline CDR1 reads SGHRS; CDR2 reads YFSETQ. Trimming cost V 0 bases and J 5 bases, with 18 bases left between them. CDR3 sequence: CASSLGPGSFSHEQYF. Written as DNA, the CDR3 is TGCGCCAGCAGCTTGGGCCCCGGTTCCTTTTCCCACGAGCAGTACTTC.

V is TRBV28 and J is TRBJ1-1, with D tentatively TRBD1 (6 bases). CDR1 and CDR2 (germline): MDHEN, SYDVKM. The V end lost 10 bases, the J end lost 2 bases, and 14 bases lay between the germline ends. The CDR3 covers 13 residues. DNA for the CDR3: TGTGCCACCTACAGGGTAGGAAACACTGAAGCTTTCTTT. This translates into CATYRVGNTEAFF.

The genes are TRBV6-4 and TRBJ2-1; D unresolved. Looked up from germline, CDR1 is MRHNA and CDR2 is SNTAGT. CDR3 size: 13 residues. V shed 2 bases and J shed 4 bases, with 6 bases lying between them. The CDR3 nucleotides read TGTGCCAGCAGTGACAATTCGTACAATGAGCAGTTCTTC. It translates to CASSDNSYNEQFF.

The V and J genes are TRBV5-1 and TRBJ2-5; TRBD1 agrees at 7 bases. The V and J ends lost 6 bases and 2 bases, in that order; junction bases with no gene match: 7. The germline V gene encodes CDR1 SGHRS and CDR2 YFSETQ. The CDR3 consists of 14 residues. The CDR3 DNA reads as TGCGCCAGCACTATAGGGGGCGGGCAAGAGACCCAGTACTTC. Residues: CASTIGGGQETQYF.

This clone was observed a few times. The chain employs TRBV7-9 and TRBJ1-3; 10 positions match TRBD1. The CDR3 contains 14 residues. Germline CDR1 is SEHNR and CDR2 is FQNEAQ (reference sequence). Trimming cost V 10 bases and J 3 bases; bases outside gene matches: 6. The CDR3 sequence: CAIYGTGVGNTIYF. The CDR3 DNA is TGTGCCATTTACGGGACAGGGGTTGGAAACACCATATATTTT.

The chain couples TRBV6-6 to TRBJ2-7; 11 positions match TRBD1. V trimming: 6 bases; J trimming: 2 bases; junction bases outside the gene matches: 6. The CDR3 spans 15 residues. Germline CDR1 and CDR2: MNHNY and SVGAGI (reference sequence). The CDR3 loop reads CASSRAGQGAYEQYF. CDR3 sequence (DNA): TGTGCCAGCAGCCGCGCGGGACAGGGGGCCTACGAGCAGTACTTC.

This clone has only one observation. The gene calls are TRBV7-3 and TRBJ2-1; 15 bases map to TRBD2. The CDR3 has 19 amino acids. Trimming at V came to 2 bases and at J to 0 bases, leaving 5 bases not matched to a gene. Per germline, CDR1 SGHTA and CDR2 FQGTGA. CDR3 sequence: CASSLGLAGGFSSYNEQFF. CDR3 DNA sequence: TGTGCCAGCAGCTTAGGACTAGCGGGAGGGTTTAGCTCCTACAATGAGCAGTTCTTC.

The DNA for the CDR3 is TGTGCCAGCAGCTCAGAGACAGGCCCGCTGAACCAAGAGACCCAGTACTTC. It yields the protein CASSSETGPLNQETQYF. The chain employs TRBV5-6 and TRBJ2-5; the D gene is possibly TRBD1 (6 bases). Trimming removed 3 bases at V and 0 bases at J, with 18 bases between. The germline V gene has CDR1 SGHDT and CDR2 YYEEEE. The CDR3 covers 17 residues.

This clone came up once. This chain connects TRBV7-3 to TRBJ2-1; a weak D match, TRBD2 (5 bases). This CDR3 contains 16 residues. The V end was cut by 4 bases, the J end by 7 bases, with 20 bases between. Germline V gene sequence: CDR1 SGHTA, CDR2 FQGTGA. Written as DNA, the CDR3 is TGTGCCAGCAGCTCCGCATTCAGGACGGGAATAAATGAGCAGTTCTTC. Translation: CASSSAFRTGINEQFF.

The chain combines TRBV11-2 with TRBJ2-7; no firm D call. This CDR3 comprises 12 residues. Trimming took 2 bases from V and 4 from J, leaving 6 bases between them. CDR1 and CDR2 from the germline V gene are SGHAT and FQNNGV. The CDR3 coding sequence is TGTGCCAGCAGCTTACCCCAGTACGAGCAGTACTTC. It yields the protein CASSLPQYEQYF.

CDR3 in amino acids: CASSRDRGNYEQYF. The CDR3 DNA reads TGTGCCAGCAGTCGGGACAGGGGGAACTACGAGCAGTACTTC. The chain joins TRBV5-4 to TRBJ2-5, with 11 positions matching TRBD1. The DNA matches TRBJ2-7 better at its end, which makes the J call doubtful. The CDR3 extends over 14 amino acids. CDR1 and CDR2 (germline): SGHNT, YYREEE (reference sequence).

This clone was observed a few times. The chain's CDR3 is CASRTGTTNTEAFF. The CDR3 nucleotides are TGTGCCAGTAGGACAGGGACAACGAACACTGAAGCTTTCTTT. This sequence joins TRBV19 and TRBJ1-1, with 7 bases lining up with TRBD1. Germline trimming cut 6 bases from V and 1 base from J; bases unmatched to any gene: 5. CDR3 length: 14 amino acids. CDR1 LNHDA and CDR2 SQIVND come from the germline V gene (reference sequence).

This clone turned up a few times. V and J are TRBV6-1 and TRBJ1-4, with D perhaps TRBD1 (5 bases). The length of the CDR3 is 16 residues. Germline CDR1 is MNHNS and CDR2 is SASEGT. Trimming pared 2 bases from V and 3 bases from J, leaving 13 bases between. CDR3 DNA sequence: TGTGCCAGCAGTGAAATAATGGGCAGGGCTAATGAAAAACTGTTTTTT. Its translation: CASSEIMGRANEKLFF.

This chain joins TRBV19 and TRBJ1-2; weak D call: TRBD1 (5 bases). Looked up from germline, CDR1 is LNHDA and CDR2 is SQIVND (reference sequence). The CDR3 totals 10 residues. V was shortened by 11 bases and J by 7 bases, with 11 bases between the two germline ends. Written as DNA, the CDR3 is TGTGCCGCGTTCGGGGGTGGCTACACCTTC. Translating gives CAAFGGGYTF.

The count of this clone is one. The chain links TRBV18 to TRBJ1-1, with 7 nucleotides matching TRBD1. This CDR3 spans 13 amino acids. The V gene's germline CDR1 is KGHSH and CDR2 LQKENI. The J segment lost 3 bases and the V segment lost 6 bases, leaving 4 bases of the junction unmatched. CDR3 protein: CASSSRGDTEAFF. The CDR3 DNA sequence: TGTGCCAGCTCCTCCAGGGGGGACACTGAAGCTTTCTTT. The full variable domain, completed using reference TRBV18 and TRBJ1-1, is NAGVMQNPRHLVRRRGQEARLRCSPMKGHSHVYWYRQLPEEGLKFMVYLQKENIIDESGMPKERFSAEFPKEGPSILRIQQVVRGDSAAYFCASSSRGDTEAFFGQGTRLTVV.

The chain couples TRBV29-1 to TRBJ2-1; TRBD2 is a possible D gene (6 bases). Germline CDR1 reads SQVTM; CDR2 reads ANQGSEA. V lost 7 bases to trimming and J lost 9 bases, with 13 bases between them. The CDR3 is 11 amino acids. The CDR3 reads CSAGGWGEQFF. As DNA, the CDR3 is TGCAGCGCCGGAGGGTGGGGTGAGCAGTTCTTC.

The gene calls are TRBV10-1 and TRBJ2-1; a possible D gene is TRBD2 (5 bases). Germline CDR1 and CDR2: WNHNN and SYGVQD (reference sequence). This CDR3 region has 13 residues. V was trimmed by 4 bases and J by 7 bases, leaving 11 bases between them. The CDR3 reads CASSASGENEQFF. The CDR3, as DNA: TGCGCCAGCAGTGCGTCCGGGGAGAATGAGCAGTTCTTC.

A note on this clone: This specimen includes other DNA sequences encoding the same CDR3. The chain employs TRBV11-3 and TRBJ1-1; D is unclear. V shed 2 bases and J shed 1 base, with 5 bases lying between them. Germline V gene data show CDR1 as SGHNT and CDR2 as YENEEA. This CDR3 comprises 13 residues. As DNA, the CDR3 is TGTGCCAGCAGCTTACGCGGGAACACTGAAGCTTTCTTT. Translating gives CASSLRGNTEAFF.